The 16 T cell receptor beta chains reported below all come from one sample, sequenced in a study of T cell responses to AZD1222 COVID-19 vaccine (dated by TCRdb to 2020 to 2023). The library was produced with the immunoSEQ multiplex PCR assay. This immuneACCESS table, as held by TCRdb, lists in-frame sequences with V and J called but not all clones. Of the missing ones, under half trace to an unresolved V gene in checked studies; the others have no known cause. Within this sample are some 18,000 clones, with about four fifths of them counted one time only. In total, the top ten clones hold about 21% of the sample. Interpreted using the paper, the time point label stands for: about 28 days (+/-7) after the second vaccine dose. Here the sequenced sample was peripheral blood, taken 28 days after the second AZD1222 dose. These receptors originate from an adult who received the AZD1222 COVID-19 vaccine.

This sequence joins TRBV4-2 and TRBJ2-1; TRBD2 agrees at 9 bases. Germline V gene data show CDR1 as LGHNA and CDR2 as YNFKEQ. The V and J ends lost 4 bases and 3 bases, in that order; junction bases with no gene match: 4. This CDR3 has 15 residues. CDR3 bases: TGTGCCAGCAGCCGCGGCGGGGGGGACTACAATGAGCAGTTCTTC. It is translated as CASSRGGGDYNEQFF.

V usage is TRBV12-3 or TRBV12-4 and J usage is TRBJ1-1; tentatively, D is TRBD1 (5 bases). The CDR3 totals 13 residues. The V end lost 5 bases, the J end lost 4 bases, and 11 bases lay between the germline ends. DNA for the CDR3: TGTGCCAGCAGTGCGGCGGGGGGCACTGAAGCTTTCTTT. Its protein is CASSAAGGTEAFF.

The chain joins TRBV27 to TRBJ2-7; D is undetermined. CDR1 and CDR2 (germline): MNHEY, SMNVEV (reference sequence). The V and J ends lost 3 bases and 2 bases respectively, with 14 bases between them. The CDR3 spans 15 residues. CDR3 sequence reads: CASSLDGSYTYEQYF. The DNA of the CDR3 is TGTGCCAGCAGTTTGGACGGAAGTTACACCTACGAGCAGTACTTC.

This clone has a single count. V and J are TRBV5-6 and TRBJ1-2; 8 bases agree with TRBD1. CDR1 is SGHDT, CDR2 YYEEEE, per germline. The ends lost 4 bases at V and 4 bases at J; junction bases unmatched: 6. The CDR3 extends over 14 amino acids. This CDR3 reads CASSGDRNPYGYTF. In DNA form, the CDR3 reads TGTGCCAGCAGCGGGGACAGGAACCCCTATGGCTACACCTTC.

DNA for the CDR3: TGTGCCAGCAGACCGTTGAACACCGGGGAGCTGTTTTTT. Translation gives CASRPLNTGELFF. The rearrangement uses TRBV27 and TRBJ2-2; D unclear. In germline, CDR1 is MNHEY, CDR2 SMNVEV (reference sequence). V lost 6 bases and J lost 1, with 6 bases in between. There are 13 residues in the CDR3.

The V gene is TRBV2, the J gene TRBJ1-5; no clear D. The germline V and J ends were trimmed by 6 bases and 3 bases, with 9 bases remaining between them. Germline CDR1 reads SNHLY; CDR2 reads FYNNEI. The CDR3 spans 13 residues. The CDR3 DNA reads TGTGCCAGCAGGCAGGAGGTCAATCAGCCCCAGCATTTT. Its translation: CASRQEVNQPQHF.

The rearrangement links TRBV27 to TRBJ2-3; TRBD1 matches 11 bases. The CDR3 has 15 residues. The germline CDR1 and CDR2 sequences are MNHEY and SMNVEV (reference sequence). J was trimmed by 6 bases and V by 10 bases; bases with no gene match: 12. CDR3 region: CATRDRGFVLDTQYF. The CDR3 region has the DNA TGTGCCACCCGGGACAGGGGGTTCGTTTTGGATACGCAGTATTTT.

This clone was counted a single time. V is TRBV29-1 and J is TRBJ1-2; D remains unclear. The CDR3 has 14 residues. Between the trimmed V and J ends, which lost 8 bases and 4 bases, there was a span of 20 bases. Germline CDR1 and CDR2: SQVTM and ANQGSEA. CDR3 loop: CSTSRSDLGYGYTF. In nucleotides, the CDR3 is TGCAGCACCTCACGATCGGACCTAGGCTATGGCTACACCTTC.

The table lists this clone with a few counts. J is TRBJ1-6 and V is TRBV30, with D possibly TRBD1 on 5 matching bases. The germline V gene has CDR1 GTSNPN and CDR2 SVGIG (reference sequence). The CDR3 has 13 amino acids. The DNA of the CDR3 is TGTGCGTTCTCCGGGACGGGAAATTCACCCCTCCACTTT. Translating gives CAFSGTGNSPLHF. The variable domain in full, with the rest retrieved from reference TRBV30 and TRBJ1-6, is SQTIHQWPATLVQPVGSPLSLECTVEGTSNPNLYWYRQAAGRGLQLLFYSVGIGQISSEVPQNLSASRPQDRQFILSSKKLLLSDSGFYLCAFSGTGNSPLHFGNGTRLTVT.

The chain uses TRBV15 and TRBJ2-1; D remains unclear. The CDR3 covers 15 residues. Looked up from germline, CDR1 is LNHNV and CDR2 is YYDKDF (reference sequence). V was shortened by 0 bases and J by 3 bases, with 9 bases between the two germline ends. CDR3 sequence (DNA): TGTGCCACCAGCAGAGATCATCGCCTCTACAATGAGCAGTTCTTC. Translated: CATSRDHRLYNEQFF.

The chain recombines TRBV6-5 with TRBJ1-2; possible D gene TRBD1, 5 bases. V was shortened by 4 bases and J by 2 bases, with 17 bases between the two germline ends. The CDR3 loop spans 16 amino acids. The germline V gene has CDR1 MNHEY and CDR2 SVGAGI. The chain's CDR3 is CASSSGPWDGNYGYTF. CDR3 DNA: TGTGCCAGCAGTTCTGGTCCCTGGGACGGGAACTATGGCTACACCTTC.

The CDR3 DNA follows: TGTGCCATCAGGGGTGGCACAGATACGCAGTATTTT. It specifies CAIRGGTDTQYF. The chain has TRBV10-3 and TRBJ2-3; D uncertain. This CDR3 is built from 12 residues. V was pared by 6 bases and J by 1 base, with 5 bases between. The germline V gene has CDR1 ENHRY and CDR2 SYGVKD.

The rearrangement links TRBV7-2 to TRBJ2-7; D not certain. The CDR3 is 12 residues long. V was shortened by 3 bases and J by 3 bases, with 6 bases between the two germline ends. Looked up from germline, CDR1 is SGHTA and CDR2 is FQGNSA. The CDR3 here is CASSFGFYEQYF. As DNA, the CDR3 is TGTGCCAGCAGCTTCGGGTTCTACGAGCAGTACTTC.

This chain joins TRBV9 and TRBJ1-2; D remains unclear. V lost 0 bases, J lost 7 bases, and 13 bases lay in between. Germline V gene lookup returns CDR1 SGDLS and CDR2 YYNGEE. This CDR3 region has 14 residues. The CDR3 sequence is CASSVVASSRGYTF. The DNA of the CDR3 is TGTGCCAGCAGCGTAGTAGCTTCGTCCCGTGGCTACACCTTC.

V is TRBV29-1 and J is TRBJ1-6, with 7 bases that match TRBD1. Unmatched junction bases numbered 5, after V lost 4 bases and J lost 8 bases. Germline V gene lookup returns CDR1 SQVTM and CDR2 ANQGSEA. This CDR3 comprises 13 residues. The CDR3 DNA reads as TGCAGCGTTGGGGAGACAGGGCATTCACCCCTCCACTTT. Its protein is CSVGETGHSPLHF.

The chain carries TRBV12-5 and TRBJ2-1; D is perhaps TRBD2 (5 bases). This CDR3 spans 16 amino acids. Per germline, CDR1 LGHNT and CDR2 FRNRAP. V lost 4 bases and J lost 0, with 13 bases in between. CDR3 residues: CASGSLTGSSYNEQFF. CDR3 nucleotides: TGTGCTAGTGGTTCCCTTACGGGGAGCTCCTACAATGAGCAGTTCTTC.